Described below is a single TCR beta chain sequence and its context. The antigen it binds to is not known. Base qualities are not recorded, but no much larger clone differs from it by a single base. Germline trimming amounts to 5 bases on V and 7 bases on J, with 10 as the count of junction bases outside the gene matches. CDR1 and CDR2, per the germline V gene, are SNHLY and FYNNEI. The CDR3 numbers 16 residues from cysteine through phenylalanine. Kept here is only the CDR3 DNA, which spans 48 bases and is read in frame from base 1. The cohort consisted of some 730 healthy bone marrow donors. All cohort members were sampled while nominally healthy, although unrecorded immune exposures were likely present. The donor tested CMV seropositive and was one of the 289 seropositive cohort members. A peripheral blood sample was provided by each donor, and peripheral blood mononuclear cells were used for TCR beta sequencing. The Qiagen DNeasy Blood Extraction Kit was used to extract genomic DNA from the blood cell samples.

Library method: the immunoSEQ multiplex PCR assay. The multiplex PCR relied on a mix of 60 forward primers for TCR Vbeta segments and 13 reverse primers for TCR Jbeta segments. A multiplex PCR assay on genomic DNA amplified the CDR3 region of rearranged TCR beta genes. On the Illumina HiSeq System, the amplified TCR beta libraries were sequenced as 87-base-pair reads. Turning to the authors' computational methods: A later analysis tallied roughly 78 million unique TCR beta chains across the 640 or so repertoires, and around 9.9 million of those chains were shared by two or more donors. To remove PCR and sequencing errors, raw reads were error-corrected and collapsed into unique sequences using a nearest-neighbor algorithm that merged closely related sequences. To assign V, D and J gene segments, CDR3 sequences were aligned to IMGT reference sequences. For a sequence to be retained, at least a six-nucleotide match to both a V gene segment and a J gene segment was required. Rearrangements were classified as productive when the CDR3 lacked stop codons and remained in frame with V and J, and all other rearrangements were classified as non-productive. Following IMGT convention, CDR3 was defined as the stretch from the second conserved V-encoded cysteine up to the conserved J-encoded phenylalanine. In an earlier analysis of roughly 610 of the donors, sequences lacking an unambiguous match to a single V gene segment were excluded. An earlier analysis of fewer than 750 of the donors classified V segments as functional when productive rearrangements were above 56.7% and as segregating when the standard deviation between donors was above 5%. A statistical classification framework was developed to diagnose cytomegalovirus status using the catalog of TCR beta chain sequences. V and J gene assignment, in a later analysis, came from comparing TCR nucleotide sequences with IMGT/GENE-DB human TR gene sequences. In a later analysis, CDR3 sequences and most-parsimonious VDJ recombination scenarios were assigned using the TCRdist pipeline. A later analysis defined each TCR beta chain by its CDR3 amino acid sequence plus V-gene family, and excluded reads lacking a unique V-gene family. A later analysis removed several hundred highly shared, low-generation-probability nucleotide sequences to deal with suspected cross-contamination and a sequencing artifact. For each public chain, a later analysis derived a clonal expansion index from normalized ranks of inferred template counts within each repertoire. A later analysis computed generation probabilities with a VDJ recombination model fitted to out-of-frame rearrangements, and checked the results against IGoR. In a later analysis, TCR-TCR, TCR-HLA and TCR-CMV co-occurrence was scored with hypergeometric tests, and a repertoire-size bias correction was applied to TCR pairs. False discovery rates were estimated in a later analysis by permuting HLA or CMV assignments 20 times. In a later analysis, co-occurring TCRs were grouped using DBSCAN, with TCRdist sequence similarity added in when clustering inside HLA-allele-positive subsets. Repertoires with fewer than 30,000 or more than 120,000 public chains were left out of co-occurrence clustering, as were about 5 repertoires with anomalous nucleotide sharing. TCRdb retrieved this table from immuneACCESS and kept in-frame rearrangements only. Not all clones are present; in checked studies, unresolved V genes account for under half, and no reason is known for the remainder. V and J calls and clone size are copied from that table; D and trimming were computed from the DNA. The sample table shows about 180,000 clones, and more than 75% are seen once. 2% to 2.5% of the sample is in the top ten clones.

The sample comes from a study of cytomegalovirus exposure and HLA in healthy donors (dated by TCRdb to 2015 to 2018). Regarding the research as a whole: An earlier analysis of some 600 of the donors reported over 250 Gb of sequence data and 95 million to 130 million unique TCR beta sequences obtained from about 179 million T cells. In an earlier analysis of 550 to 700 of the donors, high-throughput TCR beta sequencing was used to judge whether each TCR beta V gene segment behaved as functional or pseudogenic. The aim of the study was to test whether cataloging public T cell receptors could identify signatures of past pathogen exposure. Using immunosequencing, the study profiled T cell repertoires from about 650 subjects and related those repertoires to cytomegalovirus serostatus. Across roughly 420 genotyped donors of the cohort, an average of 235,054 unique TCR beta nucleotide sequences per donor were sequenced, and around 19% of those sequences were non-productive. The later analysis used no new phenotypic data to find candidate immune exposures, relying instead on TCR beta sequences and their occurrence across donors. Roughly 5 DR-DQ haplotypes were handled as single units for association and clustering, since linkage in the cohort was strong. To predict cytomegalovirus infection status, the study brought together high-throughput TCR immunosequencing, statistical association of individual TCRs with disease status, and machine learning. To study patterns of TCR occurrence, a later analysis re-analyzed previously published TCR beta repertoires from 500 to 850 donors and added high-resolution HLA genotyping. About 300 gigabases of sequencing data and 70 million to 100 million unique TCR sequences made up an early release that covered approximately 650 HLA-typed donors. Donor age, sex, ethnicity and CMV serostatus were collected together with the repertoire data. Along with the approximately 650-subject first cohort, a separate validation cohort of over a hundred different subjects was used. The number of donors typed differed by locus, with about 629-640 for A, B, C, DRB1 and DQB1, roughly 520 for DQA1, nearly 610 for DPA1, and 472 for DPB1. A later genetic analysis took genome-wide SNP genotypes for about 65% of the 666 donors and used that subset as a discovery cohort. Every discovery cohort repertoire had been produced on one sequencing platform. HLA typing included class I and class II loci at four-digit resolution. The genetic ancestry cluster associated with self-reported Caucasian donors included 70% to 85% of the approximately 410 genotyped donors. Overall study outcomes, separate from this receptor: V-gene and J-gene trimming of TCR beta chains was associated with a missense DCLRE1C variant in a later genetic analysis, and the association was replicated in an independent cohort. While some public TCRs were present in many individuals, most TCR sequences turned up only very rarely across donors. CMV serostatus was the only immune exposure information available for the cohort. Cytomegalovirus status was reported to be diagnosed by the classifier with high specificity and sensitivity in both the original and validation cohorts. According to the authors, the approach could potentially be generalized to other disease states and immunological phenotypes. Roughly uniform sequencing depth across donors was assumed in presence/absence analyses, although this assumption may not hold. HLA typing was unavailable for some donors at each locus, so association tests used only the typed subset. Broadly in line with IMGT annotations, most TCR beta V segments showed up in productive rearrangements about 87% or about 30% of the time in an earlier analysis of a few hundred of the donors. A later analysis found that most CMV-associated TCR beta chains appeared HLA-restricted, with HLA associations seemingly driven largely by CMV exposure. Only TCR beta chains were sequenced in this cohort, and the absence of alpha or paired-chain data limited detectable features. At a false discovery rate of 0.05, a later analysis linked some 17,000 TCR beta sequences to specific HLA alleles. Correlated functional status among segregating V segments might be attributable to linkage disequilibrium, but an unknown experimental factor could not be ruled out. Compared with equally common non-associated chains, HLA-associated TCR beta chains in a later analysis were more clonally expanded and had lower generation probabilities. Because counts were too low, seventeen rarely observed V segments, including chromosome 9 orphons, were excluded from the earlier analysis of some 590 of the donors. In vitro tests confirmed that three of the cytomegalovirus-associated TCR beta chains recognize cytomegalovirus antigens. A further reported finding was that TCR beta sequences accurately predicted the HLA-A and HLA-B alleles for most subjects in the first cohort. A later analysis reported that several top co-occurrence clusters appeared linked to parvovirus B19, influenza, CMV and Epstein-Barr virus. When HLA alleles, especially DR and DQ, strongly co-occurred, TCR associations were difficult to assign to individual alleles. According to a later genetic analysis, donors in an Asian-associated ancestry cluster had fewer N-insertions in productive TCRs than the roughly 700-donor mean. A cluster of highly shared sequence variants was judged likely to be a technical artifact of the sequencing pipeline. Some IMGT-functional V segments, including TRBV6-2 and TRBV6-3, could not be told apart with the 87-base-pair reads, so those segments were excluded. In a later analysis, the rate of TCR association differed among HLA loci, with DRB1 alleles having the most associated TCRs and HLA-C alleles having the fewest. The study gave a list of more than 150 TCR beta chains associated with cytomegalovirus.

Sequenced input: PBMCs. The V and J segments used are TRBV2 and TRBJ2-2; 10 nucleotides in the junction match TRBD1. The source is a woman aged 25 to 39 in good health and CMV-seropositive. The DNA sequence is TGTGCCAGCAGTCCGGGGGACAGGGGAATGGGCGGGGAGCTGTTTTTT. Its coded protein is CASSPGDRGMGGELFF.